This TCR beta chain emerged from a study of monozygotic twins with inflammatory bowel disease. A word on this clonotype: No antigen is known for it.

Each CDR3 protein gets one entry in TCRdb, which reprocessed the 5' RACE reads and gives no DNA. This sample's table reports around 450,000 distinct CDR3 sequences. This CDR3 has 16 residues. Germline V CDR1 and CDR2: LGHDT, YNNKEL (reference sequence). Study observations and caveats: No detectable difference in repertoire similarity separated concordant from discordant twins, possibly as a result of limited power.

The V and J genes are TRBV3-1 and TRBJ2-5; the D call of TRBD2 rests on TCRdb alone, since no DNA is present to check it. This receptor was identified in a human donor with ulcerative colitis or Crohn's disease, or a healthy co-twin of an affected twin (not recorded which). Sequencing used blood. The CDR3 region is CASSHEEGLASVTQYF.